These 28 T cell receptor beta chains share one sample of origin, sequenced in a study (dated by TCRdb to the early 2010s). Instrument used: Illumina Genome Analyzer IIx. TCRdb's own reprocessing of the public reads used fastp at Q25 and MiXCR and kept productive beta chains. Every entry covers one CDR3 protein and lists the most common genes and DNA from its rows. Recorded for this sample are about 15,000 distinct CDR3 sequences; about 35% of them occurred a single time. The top ten constitute around 16% of the sample. Sequenced: blood. These receptors all come from a human donor.

This clonotype was picked up a small number of times. This may be a read error, as it is one base from a much larger clone. The V gene is TRBV4-2, the J gene TRBJ2-7, with 7 bases that match TRBD2. The CDR3 extends over 13 amino acids. After removal of 6 bases from V and 7 bases from J, the junction contained 9 bases not matched to a gene. The germline gives CDR1 LGHNA, CDR2 YNFKEQ. This CDR3 reads CASSWGGSNEQYF. The CDR3 nucleotides are TGTGCCAGCAGTTGGGGCGGGAGTAATGAGCAGTACTTC.

The chain uses TRBV4-1 and TRBJ2-5, with D unresolved. The germline V gene has CDR1 MGHRA and CDR2 YSYEKL. This CDR3 has 17 residues. Trimming shortened V by 2 bases and J by 2 bases, and 18 bases separated the two germline ends. The CDR3 nucleotides read TGCGCCAGCAGCCAACCCAGCGCCCAGACACTACAAGAGACCCAGTACTTC. It is translated as CASSQPSAQTLQETQYF.

This clonotype came up once. The chain uses TRBV4-2 and TRBJ1-3; weak D call: TRBD1 (5 bases). Germline V CDR1 and CDR2: LGHNA, YNFKEQ. The CDR3 has 16 residues. The germline V and J ends were trimmed by 0 bases and 7 bases, with 16 bases remaining between them. Here the CDR3 reads CASSQEGLAGVNTIYF. Written as DNA, the CDR3 is TGTGCCAGCAGCCAAGAGGGACTAGCGGGAGTCAACACCATATATTTT.

This clonotype has just a few counts. The chain is built from TRBV4-2 and TRBJ1-2; TRBD1 might be the D (5 bases). Germline CDR1 is LGHNA and CDR2 is YNFKEQ. The CDR3 spans 17 residues. The V end was cut by 4 bases, the J end by 2 bases, with 20 bases between. CDR3 sequence: CASSPHEAGSENYGYTF. The CDR3 DNA is TGTGCCAGCAGCCCCCACGAGGCAGGGTCGGAAAACTATGGCTACACCTTC.

The rearrangement joins TRBV18 to TRBJ2-5, with TRBD2 matching 13 bases. Trimming at V came to 0 bases and at J to 4 bases, leaving 2 bases not matched to a gene. The CDR3 consists of 16 residues. Germline CDR1 is KGHSH and CDR2 is LQKENI. The CDR3 reads CASSPPLAGGGETQYF. The CDR3 DNA is TGTGCCAGCTCACCACCACTAGCGGGAGGGGGAGAGACCCAGTACTTC.

Worth noting for this clonotype: A much more abundant neighbour one base away suggests this may be a read error. The rearrangement links TRBV4-3 to TRBJ2-3; a possible D gene is TRBD2 (6 bases). In germline, CDR1 is LGHNA, CDR2 YSLEER. The CDR3 is 17 residues long. This CDR3 reads CASSKDPGAGRADTQYF. DNA for the CDR3: TGCGCCAGCAGCAAAGACCCGGGTGCGGGGCGGGCAGATACGCAGTATTTT.

The chain combines TRBV4-3 with TRBJ2-5; 9 bases line up with TRBD2. Germline V CDR1 and CDR2: LGHNA, YSLEER. This CDR3 comprises 16 residues. The trim removed 0 bases at V and 7 bases at J, leaving 9 bases unmatched. CDR3 residues: CASSQDMASGIGTQYF. DNA of the CDR3: TGCGCCAGCAGCCAAGATATGGCTAGCGGGATCGGGACCCAGTACTTC.

The rearrangement uses TRBV4-3 and TRBJ2-1, with D perhaps TRBD1 or TRBD2 (5 bases each). V lost 4 bases and J 7 bases, leaving 20 bases between the germline ends. Germline-derived CDR1 and CDR2 are LGHNA and YSLEER. The length of the CDR3 is 16 residues. In DNA, the CDR3 is TGCGCCAGCAGCCGAGGGGAAGGAGATAACGATAATGAGCAGTTCTTC. It specifies CASSRGEGDNDNEQFF.

This rearrangement joins TRBV4-3 to TRBJ1-4; D perhaps matches TRBD1 (5 bases). Germline V gene lookup returns CDR1 LGHNA and CDR2 YSLEER. This CDR3 has 17 residues. Between the trimmed V and J ends, which lost 0 bases and 8 bases, there was a span of 19 bases. The CDR3 nucleotides read TGCGCCAGCAGCCAAGATCTGGTCGGGACCTTAAGGGAAAAACTGTTTTTT. Translated: CASSQDLVGTLREKLFF.

This clonotype counts as medium-sized (0.01 to 0.1%). V and J are TRBV25-1 and TRBJ2-7, with D unclear. This CDR3 has 14 amino acids. V gave up 3 bases and J gave up 3 bases, with 12 bases separating them. Per the germline V gene, CDR1 is MGHDK and CDR2 is SYGVNS. CDR3 bases: TGTGCCAGCAGTGATGGCGCCGGCTACTACGAGCAGTACTTC. Translated: CASSDGAGYYEQYF.

The chain links TRBV29-1 to TRBJ1-5, with TRBD1 matching over 7 bases. Trimming removed 8 bases from V and 6 bases from J; junction bases left unmatched: 7. The germline V gene encodes CDR1 SQVTM and CDR2 ANQGSEA. This CDR3 comprises 12 residues. The CDR3 here is CSRGGVIQPQHF. DNA of the CDR3: TGCAGCAGAGGGGGCGTCATTCAGCCCCAGCATTTT.

This clonotype came up many times. The chain has TRBV4-3 and TRBJ1-1, with a weak D call TRBD1 (6 bases). The CDR3 sequence is 14 residues long. Germline CDR1 LGHNA, CDR2 YSLEER. V dropped 0 bases and J dropped 3 bases, with 8 bases sitting between them. Here the CDR3 DNA reads TGCGCCAGCAGCCAAGATACAGGGTACACTGAAGCTTTCTTT. This codes for CASSQDTGYTEAFF.

In this sample, this clonotype is medium-sized. The gene calls are TRBV29-1 and TRBJ2-3, with TRBD2 identical over 9 bases. With 6 bases clipped from V and 2 bases from J, the junction kept 6 bases outside the gene matches. The CDR3 length is 14 residues. Germline V gene data show CDR1 as SQVTM and CDR2 as ANQGSEA. The CDR3, as DNA: TGCAGCGTCGCCGGGACTAGCATCACAGATACGCAGTATTTT. This gives the protein CSVAGTSITDTQYF.

Many counts were recorded for this clonotype. The rearrangement links TRBV4-2 to TRBJ2-1; perhaps TRBD2 as D (5 bases). The CDR3 runs to 16 residues. CDR1 and CDR2 (germline): LGHNA, YNFKEQ. The V gene lost 2 bases and the J gene lost 0 bases, with 11 bases spanning the gap. CDR3: CASSQMGTSSYNEQFF. CDR3 bases: TGTGCCAGCAGCCAAATGGGTACTAGCTCCTACAATGAGCAGTTCTTC.

This clonotype was picked up a small number of times. The junction differs from germline at one of its ends, possibly a read error. The chain combines TRBV4-3 with TRBJ1-1; no firm D call. This CDR3 region has 13 residues. Per the germline V gene, CDR1 is LGHNA and CDR2 is YSLEER. CDR3 in DNA: TGCGCCAACAGCCAAAAGCCAACGATGGGAGCTTTCTTT. Residues: CANSQKPTMGAFF.

This clonotype occurred a few times. This CDR3 reads CSARDQGTAKAFF. In DNA, the CDR3 is TGCAGTGCTAGAGATCAAGGGACCGCCAAAGCTTTCTTT. The rearrangement links TRBV20-1 to TRBJ1-1, with D possibly matching TRBD1 (5 bases). CDR3 length: 13 residues. Germline V lookup: CDR1 DFQATT, CDR2 SNEGSKA (reference sequence). Trimming removed 0 bases at V and 9 bases at J, with 14 bases between.

The J gene is TRBJ2-7, the V gene TRBV4-2, with D tentatively TRBD2 (6 bases). The ends were cut back, 0 bases at V and 7 bases at J, with 16 bases in the middle. The CDR3 loop spans 15 amino acids. Germline values: CDR1 LGHNA, CDR2 YNFKEQ. In nucleotides, the CDR3 is TGTGCCAGCAGCCAAGATGTCGGGAGAGGAGGTGAGCAGTACTTC. This codes for CASSQDVGRGGEQYF.

The V gene is TRBV4-3, the J gene TRBJ2-1, with D hard to call. With the DNA end fitting TRBJ2-3 better, the J assignment may be wrong. There are 15 residues in the CDR3. Germline V CDR1 and CDR2: LGHNA, YSLEER. The CDR3 loop is CASSPSPSSYNEQYF. Here the CDR3 DNA reads TGCGCCAGCAGCCCTAGTCCCAGCTCCTACAATGAGCAGTATTTT.

The rearrangement uses TRBV6-2 or TRBV6-3 and TRBJ2-5, with a weak D call TRBD2 (5 bases). Per the germline V gene, CDR1 is MNHEY and CDR2 is SVGEGT. The V end was cut by 2 bases, the J end by 5 bases, with 18 bases between. This CDR3 comprises 16 residues. The CDR3 nucleotides read TGTGCCAGCAGTTACCCGCCGGGGATAGGGTTGGAGACCCAGTACTTC. Translated, it gives CASSYPPGIGLETQYF.

This clonotype was picked up many times. The CDR3 DNA follows: TGCAGCGTTGTTACTCTCAACACCGGGGAGCTGTTTTTT. This encodes CSVVTLNTGELFF. The V gene is TRBV29-1, the J gene TRBJ2-2; no firm D call. The germline CDR1 and CDR2 sequences are SQVTM and ANQGSEA. The CDR3 contains 13 residues. Trimming left V 4 bases short and J 2 bases short, with 8 bases between.

This clonotype came up many times. V usage is TRBV13 and J usage is TRBJ2-1, with TRBD2 matching over 10 bases. Per germline, CDR1 PRHDT and CDR2 FYEKMQ (reference sequence). CDR3 length equals 20 residues. V was clipped by 5 bases and J by 4 bases; unmatched bases: 20. CDR3 in DNA: TGTGCCAGCAGCCTCAATGGGATAGCGGGAGGCCAGTTAGTATACAATGAGCAGTTCTTC. Amino acids: CASSLNGIAGGQLVYNEQFF.

The rearrangement links TRBV4-2 to TRBJ1-1, with D maybe TRBD1 (5 bases). V shed 3 bases and J shed 9 bases, with 29 bases lying between them. The germline V gene has CDR1 LGHNA and CDR2 YNFKEQ. CDR3 length equals 18 residues. The CDR3 sequence is CASSQYHHLMGPTEKAFF. Here the CDR3 DNA reads TGTGCCAGCAGCCAGTACCACCATCTTATGGGGCCAACTGAGAAAGCTTTCTTT.

The chain employs TRBV29-1 and TRBJ1-1; TRBD1 aligns across 12 bases. The CDR3 covers 20 residues. The ends lost 4 bases at V and 4 bases at J; junction bases unmatched: 22. Germline loops: CDR1 SQVTM, CDR2 ANQGSEA. The CDR3 nucleotides are TGCAGCGTTGTGAGAGCCGCCGGGGACAGGGGGCCGGTGTTCAGCACTGAAGCTTTCTTT. Amino acids: CSVVRAAGDRGPVFSTEAFF.

The chain recombines TRBV7-6 with TRBJ1-4; 8 nucleotides match TRBD1. Germline assignment: CDR1 SGHVS and CDR2 FNYEAQ. The V gene end was trimmed by 3 bases and the J gene end by 6 bases; junction bases not matched to a gene: 6. This CDR3 is 15 amino acids long. CDR3 DNA: TGTGCCAGCAGCTTTGCAGGGGGCAGGGATGAAAAACTGTTTTTT. This gives the protein CASSFAGGRDEKLFF.

This clonotype was counted at least ten times. The CDR3 reads CASSQEMAGGGEAFF. CDR3 DNA: TGCGCCAGCAGCCAAGAGATGGCAGGGGGTGGCGAAGCTTTCTTT. The gene calls are TRBV4-3 and TRBJ1-1, with TRBD1 identical over 7 bases. The CDR3 runs to 15 residues. The ends lost 0 bases at V and 8 bases at J; junction bases unmatched: 9. The germline V gene has CDR1 LGHNA and CDR2 YSLEER.

This clonotype is deemed medium-sized. V is TRBV4-3 and J is TRBJ2-1, with D perhaps TRBD2 (5 bases). The CDR3 has 14 residues. The V end was cut by 1 base, the J end by 6 bases, with 10 bases between. Per germline, CDR1 LGHNA and CDR2 YSLEER. This CDR3 is CASSQVLASNEQFF. As DNA, the CDR3 is TGCGCCAGCAGCCAAGTTTTAGCGAGCAATGAGCAGTTCTTC.

Worth noting for this clonotype: As the CDR3 is not closed by the conserved phenylalanine or tryptophan, this likely results from a read error. The DNA is left out, because the CDR3 cannot be placed on it with certainty; the CDR3 is given as TCRdb lists it. The chain joins TRBV7-6 to TRBJ2-7. From its first to its last residue, the CDR3 has 9 amino acids. Germline V gene lookup returns CDR1 SGHVS and CDR2 FNYEAQ. CDR3 residues: CASSLGTNT.

This clonotype occurred many times. V is TRBV18 and J is TRBJ2-7, with 7 positions matching TRBD1. Germline V gene sequence: CDR1 KGHSH, CDR2 LQKENI. Germline trimming cut 2 bases from V and 7 bases from J; bases unmatched to any gene: 11. CDR3 size: 15 residues. The CDR3 DNA follows: TGTGCCAGCTCACCAGAAAGGACAGGCAGCGGAGAGCAGTACTTC. It is translated as CASSPERTGSGEQYF.